What follows are 16 T cell receptor beta chains derived from one specimen sequenced in a study of blood T cell repertoires in COVID-19. Generated by immunoSEQ multiplex PCR, the TCRdb table keeps only in-frame clones and is missing some. The top ten hold 25% to 30% of the sample, which has 95,000 to 150,000 clones, about 90% seen once. The sample taken for sequencing was peripheral blood. Every receptor here comes from a woman in her 70s with acute or convalescent COVID-19.

The J gene is TRBJ2-3, the V gene TRBV5-1, with D tentatively TRBD2 (5 bases). This CDR3 region has 12 residues. The V end was cut by 4 bases, the J end by 10 bases, with 13 bases between. Germline V gene lookup returns CDR1 SGHRS and CDR2 YFSETQ. CDR3 sequence reads: CASSQTGEAQYF. DNA for the CDR3: TGCGCCAGCAGCCAAACCGGGGAAGCGCAGTATTTT.

The V gene is TRBV2, the J gene TRBJ2-3; D is uncertain. V dropped 8 bases and J dropped 14 bases, with 14 bases sitting between them. The CDR3 has 10 residues. Germline CDR1 SNHLY, CDR2 FYNNEI. The chain's CDR3 is CASYRGTMYF. CDR3 nucleotide sequence: TGTGCCAGCTATCGCGGCACGATGTATTTT.

This clone was counted at least ten times. The chain employs TRBV7-9 and TRBJ1-1, with 7 positions matching TRBD1. Germline V gives CDR1 SEHNR, CDR2 FQNEAQ (reference sequence). V lost 4 bases to trimming and J lost 3 bases; unmatched junction nucleotides: 5. The CDR3 extends over 14 amino acids. CDR3: CASSSRGADTEAFF. CDR3 in DNA: TGTGCCAGCAGCTCCAGGGGGGCAGACACTGAAGCTTTCTTT.

A single count supports this clone. The chain combines TRBV9 with TRBJ2-5, with 7 bases identical to TRBD2. Trimming cost V 4 bases and J 5 bases; bases outside gene matches: 8. Germline loops: CDR1 SGDLS, CDR2 YYNGEE. CDR3 length equals 14 residues. CDR3 coding DNA: TGTGCCAGCAGCCCAGTGGGGGGGAGGGAGACCCAGTACTTC. Amino acids: CASSPVGGRETQYF.

This chain links TRBV5-1 with TRBJ2-3; 10 bases map to TRBD2. Trimming cost V 1 base and J 0 bases; bases outside gene matches: 8. Per the germline V gene, CDR1 is SGHRS and CDR2 is YFSETQ. This CDR3 region has 18 residues. CDR3 nucleotide sequence: TGCGCCAGCAGCTTGACTTTCCTAGCGGGGGTAAGCACAGATACGCAGTATTTT. Translation: CASSLTFLAGVSTDTQYF.

The chain joins TRBV11-2 to TRBJ2-1; D is undetermined. Germline lookup yields CDR1 SGHAT and CDR2 FQNNGV. The length of the CDR3 is 17 residues. Trimming cost V 4 bases and J 2 bases, with 18 bases left between them. CDR3: CASSWQQWALTYNEQFF. Here the CDR3 DNA reads TGTGCCAGCAGCTGGCAGCAATGGGCGCTAACCTACAATGAGCAGTTCTTC. Variable domain in full (rest from reference TRBV11-2 and TRBJ2-1): EAGVAQSPRYKIIEKRQSVAFWCNPISGHATLYWYQQILGQGPKLLIQFQNNGVVDDSQLPKDRFSAERLKGVDSTLKIQPAKLEDSAVYLCASSWQQWALTYNEQFFGPGTRLTVL.

For the CDR3, the DNA is TGTGCCAGCACAACCGACGGGACCGGGGAGCTGTTTTTT. Translating it yields CASTTDGTGELFF. The chain couples TRBV6-5 to TRBJ2-2; D gene ambiguous. CDR1 MNHEY and CDR2 SVGAGI come from the germline V gene. This CDR3 is built from 13 residues. V gave up 7 bases and J gave up 5 bases, with 11 bases separating them.

The chain uses TRBV11-2 and TRBJ1-5, with D perhaps matching TRBD1 (5 bases). This CDR3 has 17 residues. Germline CDR1 and CDR2: SGHAT and FQNNGV. V was pared by 0 bases and J by 4 bases, with 16 bases between. The chain's CDR3 is CASSLDSGRGGNQPQHF. Written as DNA, the CDR3 is TGTGCCAGCAGCTTAGATTCGGGTAGGGGAGGAAATCAGCCCCAGCATTTT.

The chain uses TRBV18 and TRBJ2-1, with D tentatively TRBD1 (5 bases). The CDR3 length is 13 residues. The ends were cut back, 3 bases at V and 5 bases at J, with 8 bases in the middle. Looked up from germline, CDR1 is KGHSH and CDR2 is LQKENI. CDR3 DNA: TGTGCCAGCTCACCCGACAGCAACAATGAGCAGTTCTTC. Residues: CASSPDSNNEQFF.

The chain is built from TRBV3-1 (or the pseudogene TRBV3-2) and TRBJ1-5; D uncertain. The CDR3 has 14 amino acids. Trimming took off 5 bases at V and 3 bases at J, with 11 bases between the two ends. Germline V gives CDR1 LGHDT, CDR2 YNNKEL (reference sequence). CDR3 sequence (DNA): TGTGCCAGCAGCGCCACGGACTCCAATCAGCCCCAGCATTTT. Protein product: CASSATDSNQPQHF.

This rearrangement joins TRBV5-4 to TRBJ2-7; 10 bases are a match to TRBD1. Unmatched junction bases numbered 7, after V lost 5 bases and J lost 5 bases. Germline CDR1 and CDR2: SGHNT and YYREEE (reference sequence). The CDR3 runs 14 residues. For the CDR3, the DNA is TGTGCCAGCAGTTCCGGGACAGGGGACCACGAGCAGTACTTC. This sequence encodes CASSSGTGDHEQYF.

V gene TRBV7-9 combines with J gene TRBJ2-2; TRBD2 is a possible D gene (5 bases). The germline V gene encodes CDR1 SEHNR and CDR2 FQNEAQ (reference sequence). Trimming took off 1 base at V and 5 bases at J, with 20 bases between the two ends. The length of the CDR3 is 18 residues. The CDR3 protein is CASSLGLPRGRGTGELFF. CDR3 DNA: TGTGCCAGCAGCTTAGGTTTGCCTAGAGGGCGAGGAACCGGGGAGCTGTTTTTT.

The rearrangement uses TRBV30 and TRBJ2-3; 9 bases are a match to TRBD2. CDR3 length: 14 amino acids. CDR1 GTSNPN and CDR2 SVGIG come from the germline V gene (reference sequence). J was trimmed by 4 bases and V by 3 bases; bases with no gene match: 5. CDR3 loop: CAWRISGGSDTQYF. The CDR3 DNA reads TGTGCCTGGAGAATTAGCGGGGGCTCAGATACGCAGTATTTT. The variable domain in full, completed from reference TRBV30 and TRBJ2-3, reads SQTIHQWPATLVQPVGSPLSLECTVEGTSNPNLYWYRQAAGRGLQLLFYSVGIGQISSEVPQNLSASRPQDRQFILSSKKLLLSDSGFYLCAWRISGGSDTQYFGPGTRLTVL.

The chain couples TRBV2 to TRBJ2-5; maybe TRBD1 (6 bases). CDR1 SNHLY and CDR2 FYNNEI come from the germline V gene. V was shortened by 6 bases and J by 5 bases, with 7 bases between the two germline ends. CDR3 length: 11 amino acids. The CDR3 reads CASRQGETQYF. The CDR3 bases are TGTGCCAGCAGGCAGGGGGAGACCCAGTACTTC.

The rearrangement uses TRBV5-6 and TRBJ1-6; 10 nucleotides line up with TRBD1. The germline CDR1 and CDR2 sequences are SGHDT and YYEEEE. V shed 2 bases and J 6 bases; nucleotides not matched to a gene: 5. This CDR3 is 16 amino acids long. The CDR3 here is CASSFMGTGVNSPLHF. The CDR3 DNA sequence: TGTGCCAGCAGCTTCATGGGGACAGGGGTTAATTCACCCCTCCACTTT.

This CDR3 is CASSDGGGSSHQPQHF. Here the CDR3 DNA reads TGTGCCAGCAGTGATGGCGGGGGCAGTTCTCATCAGCCCCAGCATTTT. The chain joins TRBV6-1 to TRBJ1-5; maybe TRBD1 (6 bases). There are 16 residues in the CDR3. Germline V gene lookup returns CDR1 MNHNS and CDR2 SASEGT. Trimming left V 3 bases short and J 5 bases short, with 17 bases between.